This T cell receptor beta chain came from a study of T cell repertoires in urothelial bladder cancer. Study-level information: Resected lesion stages: three cT0, three cTa, three cT1, three cT2+.

Study-level findings and limits: A single clone reached 2% to 2.5% in benign versus up to about 17% in carcinoma. Urothelial carcinoma specimens: median roughly 5,000 T cells versus some 24,000 in benign.

Trimming removed 3 bases at V and 3 bases at J, with 5 bases between. Germline V lookup: CDR1 MNHNY, CDR2 SVGAGI (reference sequence). The CDR3 consists of 12 residues. In this sample, this clone turned up a few times. Its target is unknown. The table came from immunoSEQ multiplex PCR; TCRdb's copy has only in-frame clones and leaves some out. The sample yields fewer than 14,000 clones, approximately 70% seen once. The gene calls are TRBV6-6 and TRBJ1-1; D unresolved. The clonotype originates from a human donor with a benign inflammatory bladder lesion. The sample was tumor-infiltrating cells from bladder cancer. The CDR3 loop reads CASSYRDTEAFF. Here the CDR3 DNA reads TGTGCCAGCAGTTATCGGGACACTGAAGCTTTCTTT.